The 19 T cell receptor beta chains in this list originate from one sample, sequenced in a study of shared clonotypes between healthy human individuals. Profiling relied on immunoSEQ multiplex PCR, and the TCRdb table lists in-frame clones only, not all of them. The data contain about 2.4 million clones, roughly 93% of them seen just once; the ten biggest clones take up approximately 0.37%. Sequenced: naive CD4+ T cells from PBMCs. Subset of the sample: CD45RA+ positively selected. These receptors were taken from a man between 18 and 35 years old in good health. Some clones in this sample may be carry-over from other donors' samples.

The V gene is TRBV6-6, the J gene TRBJ1-4; D unclear. Germline V gene lookup returns CDR1 MNHNY and CDR2 SVGAGI (reference sequence). The V gene lost 2 bases and the J gene lost 0 bases, with 7 bases spanning the gap. This CDR3 is built from 15 residues. CDR3 region: CASSYGRTTNEKLFF. DNA for the CDR3: TGTGCCAGCAGTTACGGTAGAACAACTAATGAAAAACTGTTTTTT.

The chain employs TRBV7-2 and TRBJ1-1, with 9 bases matching TRBD1. Per germline, CDR1 SGHTA and CDR2 FQGNSA. CDR3 length: 15 amino acids. The trim removed 1 base at V and 5 bases at J, leaving 5 bases unmatched. The DNA for the CDR3 is TGTGCCAGCAGCTTAGTACAGGGGGCGATTACTGAAGCTTTCTTT. This gives the protein CASSLVQGAITEAFF.

J is TRBJ2-7 and V is TRBV30; D gene uncertain. This CDR3 contains 14 residues. Germline V gives CDR1 GTSNPN, CDR2 SVGIG (reference sequence). Between the trimmed V and J ends, which lost 0 bases and 5 bases, there was a span of 14 bases. CDR3 bases: TGTGCCTGGAGTGTAATTAGTGCTATCCACGAGCAGTACTTC. This codes for CAWSVISAIHEQYF.

The chain links TRBV18 to TRBJ1-4; 9 bases are a match to TRBD1. Germline V gene lookup returns CDR1 KGHSH and CDR2 LQKENI. J was trimmed by 5 bases and V by 4 bases; bases with no gene match: 5. CDR3 length: 15 residues. The CDR3 sequence: CASSQTGTGNEKLFF. CDR3 DNA: TGTGCCAGCTCACAGACCGGGACAGGGAATGAAAAACTGTTTTTT. Full variable domain (rest looked up from reference TRBV18 and TRBJ1-4): NAGVMQNPRHLVRRRGQEARLRCSPMKGHSHVYWYRQLPEEGLKFMVYLQKENIIDESGMPKERFSAEFPKEGPSILRIQQVVRGDSAAYFCASSQTGTGNEKLFFGSGTQLSVL.

The J gene is TRBJ2-5, the V gene TRBV10-3, with D perhaps TRBD1 (6 bases). Germline V gene sequence: CDR1 ENHRY, CDR2 SYGVKD. The CDR3 is 16 residues long. V gave up 6 bases and J gave up 4 bases, with 21 bases separating them. CDR3 in DNA: TGTGCCATCAGCTTTATACAGGGAAGGGAAAGAGAGACCCAGTACTTC. Protein sequence: CAISFIQGRERETQYF.

This clone was seen a handful of times. V and J are TRBV6-1 and TRBJ1-5; D gene unclear. The CDR3 runs to 15 residues. CDR1 is MNHNS and CDR2 is SASEGT in the germline V gene. V was trimmed by 7 bases and J by 0 bases, leaving 13 bases between them. The DNA for the CDR3 is TGTGCCAGCACCCGGTGGACGGATAGCAATCAGCCCCAGCATTTT. It specifies CASTRWTDSNQPQHF.

The chain carries TRBV7-9 and TRBJ1-1; D remains ambiguous. The CDR3 totals 14 residues. V was cut by 0 bases and J by 6 bases, with 11 bases left in between. Germline-derived CDR1 and CDR2 are SEHNR and FQNEAQ (reference sequence). CDR3 protein: CASSLAGGRAEAFF. The CDR3 DNA sequence: TGTGCCAGCAGCTTAGCGGGTGGGCGAGCTGAAGCTTTCTTT.

CDR3 DNA: TGCGCCAGCAGCCCGAAAGCGGGATTGGCCTACAATGAGCAGTTCTTC. This sequence encodes CASSPKAGLAYNEQFF. The chain uses TRBV5-1 and TRBJ2-1, with 7 bases aligning to TRBD2. Trimming at V came to 4 bases and at J to 2 bases, leaving 9 bases not matched to a gene. This CDR3 has 16 residues. Germline V gene data show CDR1 as SGHRS and CDR2 as YFSETQ.

This chain links TRBV10-3 with TRBJ2-3; D might be TRBD2 (7 bases). Trimming removed 3 bases at V and 6 bases at J, with 13 bases between. CDR1 and CDR2 from the germline V gene are ENHRY and SYGVKD. This CDR3 has 14 amino acids. This CDR3 reads CAISDGGAQDTQYF. DNA of the CDR3: TGTGCCATCAGTGATGGGGGGGCGCAGGATACGCAGTATTTT.

The CDR3 spells CASSIGGITEAFF. The CDR3 nucleotides read TGCGCCAGCAGCATCGGAGGAATCACTGAAGCTTTCTTT. The chain carries TRBV5-1 and TRBJ1-1; D remains ambiguous. V was cut by 4 bases and J by 4 bases, with 11 bases left in between. This CDR3 comprises 13 residues. Germline values: CDR1 SGHRS, CDR2 YFSETQ.

V is TRBV7-2 and J is TRBJ1-5; tentatively, D is TRBD1 (5 bases). Trimming removed 3 bases from V and 1 base from J, with 10 bases in between. The CDR3 consists of 15 residues. CDR1 SGHTA and CDR2 FQGNSA come from the germline V gene. The CDR3 here is CASSFARDSNQPQHF. CDR3 DNA sequence: TGTGCCAGCAGCTTTGCACGGGACAGCAATCAGCCCCAGCATTTT.

On this clone: Other DNA sequences in this sample translate to the same CDR3. DNA for the CDR3: TGTGCCAGCAGTTTACCAGGGGGCTATGGCTACACCTTC. This sequence encodes CASSLPGGYGYTF. The chain combines TRBV28 with TRBJ1-2; 7 nucleotides match TRBD1. The CDR3 has 13 residues. Germline CDR1 reads MDHEN; CDR2 reads SYDVKM. The V gene end was trimmed by 2 bases and the J gene end by 4 bases; junction bases not matched to a gene: 1.

The J gene is TRBJ2-7, the V gene TRBV11-2; 8 bases are a match to TRBD2. From germline, CDR1 is SGHAT and CDR2 FQNNGV. The junction had 13 bases not matched to a gene; V was cut back by 5 bases and J by 4 bases. The CDR3 covers 16 residues. For the CDR3, the DNA is TGTGCCAGCAGCCGGGGGGGCAAGAGTATCGAGTACGAGCAGTACTTC. This codes for CASSRGGKSIEYEQYF.

This chain joins TRBV5-1 and TRBJ2-2; 9 nucleotides agree with TRBD1. The V segment lost 3 bases and the J segment 4 bases; nucleotides outside the gene matches: 7. Germline V gene lookup returns CDR1 SGHRS and CDR2 YFSETQ. This CDR3 has 16 amino acids. The CDR3 protein is CASSWTGTGITGELFF. The CDR3 DNA reads TGCGCCAGCAGCTGGACCGGGACAGGGATCACCGGGGAGCTGTTTTTT. Variable domain in full (rest from reference TRBV5-1 and TRBJ2-2): KAGVTQTPRYLIKTRGQQVTLSCSPISGHRSVSWYQQTPGQGLQFLFEYFSETQRNKGNFPGRFSGRQFSNSRSEMNVSTLELGDSALYLCASSWTGTGITGELFFGEGSRLTVL.

This chain connects TRBV13 to TRBJ1-1; no reliable D call. V dropped 5 bases and J dropped 3 bases, with 10 bases sitting between them. This CDR3 comprises 13 residues. Germline CDR1 reads PRHDT; CDR2 reads FYEKMQ (reference sequence). CDR3 sequence reads: CASSQASYTEAFF. CDR3 in DNA: TGTGCCAGCAGCCAAGCTTCTTACACTGAAGCTTTCTTT.

CDR3 amino acids: CASSLYGLAGGPVETQYF. As DNA, the CDR3 is TGCGCCAGCAGCTTGTATGGACTAGCGGGAGGGCCCGTGGAGACCCAGTACTTC. The chain links TRBV5-1 to TRBJ2-5, with 15 bases that match TRBD2. Germline V lookup: CDR1 SGHRS, CDR2 YFSETQ. Trimming cost V 1 base and J 5 bases; bases outside gene matches: 9. CDR3 length: 18 residues.

V gene TRBV11-2 combines with J gene TRBJ2-7; 8 nucleotides line up with TRBD2. The germline gives CDR1 SGHAT, CDR2 FQNNGV. The CDR3 is 15 residues long. The ends lost 5 bases at V and 3 bases at J; junction bases unmatched: 9. The CDR3 sequence is CASSGDFSGIYEQYF. CDR3 DNA: TGTGCCAGCAGCGGCGACTTTAGCGGGATCTACGAGCAGTACTTC.

J is TRBJ1-3 and V is TRBV30; D is perhaps TRBD1 (5 bases). This CDR3 has 14 residues. Between the trimmed V and J ends, which lost 1 base and 2 bases, there was a span of 9 bases. Germline V gives CDR1 GTSNPN, CDR2 SVGIG (reference sequence). The CDR3 coding sequence is TGTGCCTGGAGTGAGGGGTCCCCTGGAAACACCATATATTTT. It yields the protein CAWSEGSPGNTIYF.

The chain joins TRBV29-1 to TRBJ1-2; 10 nucleotides match TRBD1. With 4 bases clipped from V and 6 bases from J, the junction kept 8 bases outside the gene matches. The CDR3 totals 14 residues. Germline V CDR1 and CDR2: SQVTM, ANQGSEA. The CDR3 protein is CSVARGQGSDGYTF. The DNA for the CDR3 is TGCAGCGTTGCAAGGGGACAGGGGAGTGATGGCTACACCTTC.